This paragraph reports one T cell receptor (beta chain). The antigen remains unidentified. V was cut by 1 base and J by 4 bases, with 13 bases left in between. The germline gives CDR1 DFQATT, CDR2 SNEGSKA (reference sequence). The CDR3 runs 14 residues. Quantitative 5'-RACE with molecular barcodes was used to make the TCR beta libraries. Each CDR3 protein gets one entry after TCRdb re-called the 5' RACE reads with MiXCR. The sample yields approximately 550,000 distinct CDR3 sequences, roughly 13% seen once. This specimen belongs to a study of CD8 T cells in ankylosing spondylitis. Notes on the study in general: Blood from ankylosing spondylitis patients appeared to carry a characteristic roughly 8-variant TCR beta motif. There was reportedly significant enrichment of clones that were disease-linked in matched ankylosing spondylitis synovial fluid. Certain motif variants had earlier appeared in reactive arthritis synovial fluid and blood.

The chain is built from TRBV20-1 and TRBJ1-1; possibly TRBD1 for D (5 bases). Sequencing was carried out using blood, either unsorted or a sorted T cell fraction (not recorded which). The TCR was taken from a male donor with ankylosing spondylitis. CDR3 residues: CSARAGLLPTEAFF. The DNA of the CDR3 is TGCAGTGCTAGAGCGGGACTGTTACCCACTGAAGCTTTCTTT.